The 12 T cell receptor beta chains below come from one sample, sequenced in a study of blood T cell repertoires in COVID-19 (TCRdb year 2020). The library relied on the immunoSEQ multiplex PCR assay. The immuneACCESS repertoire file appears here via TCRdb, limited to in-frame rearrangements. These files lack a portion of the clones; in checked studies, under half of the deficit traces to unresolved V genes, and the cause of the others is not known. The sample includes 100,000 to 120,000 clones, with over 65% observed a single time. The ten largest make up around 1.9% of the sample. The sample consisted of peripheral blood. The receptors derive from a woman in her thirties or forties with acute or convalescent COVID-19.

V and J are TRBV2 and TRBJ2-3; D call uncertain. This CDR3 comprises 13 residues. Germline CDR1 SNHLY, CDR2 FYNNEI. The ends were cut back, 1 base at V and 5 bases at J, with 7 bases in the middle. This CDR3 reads CASSEGSVDTQYF. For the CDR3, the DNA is TGTGCCAGCAGTGAAGGGTCGGTAGATACGCAGTATTTT.

The CDR3 DNA is TGTGCCAGTAGTATAGGGACAGGGCCAGAAAAACTGTTTTTT. Its translation is CASSIGTGPEKLFF. This chain links TRBV19 with TRBJ1-4; TRBD1 aligns across 8 bases. The germline V gene encodes CDR1 LNHDA and CDR2 SQIVND (reference sequence). This CDR3 has 14 residues. The ends lost 1 base at V and 8 bases at J; junction bases unmatched: 3.

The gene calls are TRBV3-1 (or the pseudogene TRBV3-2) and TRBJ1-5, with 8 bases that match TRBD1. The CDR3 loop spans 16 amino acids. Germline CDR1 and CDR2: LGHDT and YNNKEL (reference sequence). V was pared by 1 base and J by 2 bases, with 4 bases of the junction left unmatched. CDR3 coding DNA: TGTGCCAGCAGCCAAGGGACAGGGATGGGCAATCAGCCCCAGCATTTT. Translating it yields CASSQGTGMGNQPQHF.

The CDR3 loop reads CAIDRGNEKLFF. CDR3 in DNA: TGTGCTATCGACAGGGGTAATGAAAAACTGTTTTTT. This chain links TRBV30 with TRBJ1-4; 8 bases fit TRBD1. The CDR3 length is 12 residues. CDR1 and CDR2 from the germline V gene are GTSNPN and SVGIG (reference sequence).

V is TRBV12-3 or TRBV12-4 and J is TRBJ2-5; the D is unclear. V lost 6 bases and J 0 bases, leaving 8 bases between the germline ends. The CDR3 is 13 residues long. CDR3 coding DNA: TGTGCCAGCAGGAGAACGTACCAAGAGACCCAGTACTTC. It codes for CASRRTYQETQYF.

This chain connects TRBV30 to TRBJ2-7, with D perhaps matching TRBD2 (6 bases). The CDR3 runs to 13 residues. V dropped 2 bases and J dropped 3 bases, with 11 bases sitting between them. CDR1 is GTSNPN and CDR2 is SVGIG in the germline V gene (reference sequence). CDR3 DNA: TGTGCCTGGAGTTCAGGGACTGGCTACGAGCAGTACTTC. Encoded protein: CAWSSGTGYEQYF.

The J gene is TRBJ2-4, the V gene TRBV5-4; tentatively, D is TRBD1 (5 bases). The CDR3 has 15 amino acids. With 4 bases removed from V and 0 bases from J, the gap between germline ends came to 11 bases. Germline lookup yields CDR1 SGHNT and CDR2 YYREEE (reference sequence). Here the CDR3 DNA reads TGTGCCAGCAGCCGCGTAGGGGTAGCCAAAAACATTCAGTACTTC. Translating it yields CASSRVGVAKNIQYF. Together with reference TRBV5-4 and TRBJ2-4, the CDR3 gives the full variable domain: ETGVTQSPTHLIKTRGQQVTLRCSSQSGHNTVSWYQQALGQGPQFIFQYYREEENGRGNFPPRFSGLQFPNYSSELNVNALELDDSALYLCASSRVGVAKNIQYFGAGTRLSVL.

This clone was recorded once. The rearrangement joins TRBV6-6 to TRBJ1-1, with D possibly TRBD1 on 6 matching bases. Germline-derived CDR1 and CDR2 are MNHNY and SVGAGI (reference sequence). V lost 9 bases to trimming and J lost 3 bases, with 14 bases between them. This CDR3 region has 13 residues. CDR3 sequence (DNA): TGTGCCAGTAACAGGGTGGGGGACACTGAAGCTTTCTTT. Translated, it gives CASNRVGDTEAFF.

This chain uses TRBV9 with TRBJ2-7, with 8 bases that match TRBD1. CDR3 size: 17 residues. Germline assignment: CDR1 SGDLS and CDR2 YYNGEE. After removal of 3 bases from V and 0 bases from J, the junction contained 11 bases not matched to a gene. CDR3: CASSALGDRSSSYEQYF. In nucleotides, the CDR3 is TGTGCCAGCAGCGCACTAGGGGACAGGTCGAGCTCCTACGAGCAGTACTTC.

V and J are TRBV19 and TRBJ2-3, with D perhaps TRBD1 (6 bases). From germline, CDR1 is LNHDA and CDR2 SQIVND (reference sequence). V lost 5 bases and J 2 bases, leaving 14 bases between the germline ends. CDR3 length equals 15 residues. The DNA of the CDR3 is TGTGCCAGTAGTCTTAGGGGGAGTTACACAGATACGCAGTATTTT. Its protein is CASSLRGSYTDTQYF.

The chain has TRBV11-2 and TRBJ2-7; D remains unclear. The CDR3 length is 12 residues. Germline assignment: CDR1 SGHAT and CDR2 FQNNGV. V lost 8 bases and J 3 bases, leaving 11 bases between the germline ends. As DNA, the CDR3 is TGTGCCAGCCTGGGCCCCGGCTACGAGCAGTACTTC. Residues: CASLGPGYEQYF. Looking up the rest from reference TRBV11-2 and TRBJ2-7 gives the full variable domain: EAGVAQSPRYKIIEKRQSVAFWCNPISGHATLYWYQQILGQGPKLLIQFQNNGVVDDSQLPKDRFSAERLKGVDSTLKIQPAKLEDSAVYLCASLGPGYEQYFGPGTRLTVT.

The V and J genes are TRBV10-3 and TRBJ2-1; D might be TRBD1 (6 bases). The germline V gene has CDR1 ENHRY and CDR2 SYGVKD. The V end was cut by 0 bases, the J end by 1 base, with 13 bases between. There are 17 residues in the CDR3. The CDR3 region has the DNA TGTGCCATCAGTGAGTCGTTGGGGGCCGGTTCCTACAATGAGCAGTTCTTC. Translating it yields CAISESLGAGSYNEQFF.